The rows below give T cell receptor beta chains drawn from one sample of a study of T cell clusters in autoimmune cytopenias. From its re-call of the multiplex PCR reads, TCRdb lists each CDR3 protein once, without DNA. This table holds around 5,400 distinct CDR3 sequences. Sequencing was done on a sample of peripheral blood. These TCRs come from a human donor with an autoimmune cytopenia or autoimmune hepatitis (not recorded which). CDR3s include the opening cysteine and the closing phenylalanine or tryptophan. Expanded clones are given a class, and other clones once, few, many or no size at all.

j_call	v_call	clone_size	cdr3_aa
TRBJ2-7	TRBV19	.	CASSMKQLSYEQYF
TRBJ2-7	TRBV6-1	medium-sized	CASSEDRNTYEQYF
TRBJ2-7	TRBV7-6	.	CASSLTDSPYEQYF
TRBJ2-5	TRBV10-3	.	CASTSGGVQETQYF
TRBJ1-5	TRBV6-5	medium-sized	CASLRDGNQPQHF
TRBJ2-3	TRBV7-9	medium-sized	CASSPTSLTDTQYF
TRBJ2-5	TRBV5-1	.	CASSFIQETQYF
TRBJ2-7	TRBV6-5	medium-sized	CASSRLGPSGGSTYEQYF
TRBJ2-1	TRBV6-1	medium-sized	CASREPGLGYNEQFF
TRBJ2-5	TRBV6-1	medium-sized	CASDGSAGETQYF
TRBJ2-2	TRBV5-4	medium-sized	CASSLDSLNGELFF
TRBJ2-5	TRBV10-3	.	CAISESERFQYF
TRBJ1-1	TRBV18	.	CASSPGGGRSNTEAFF
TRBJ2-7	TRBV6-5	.	CASVLTGGYEQYF
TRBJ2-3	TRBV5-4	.	CASSQGGAADTQYF
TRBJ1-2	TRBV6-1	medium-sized	CASTMGQGFDGYTF
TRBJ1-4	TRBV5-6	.	CASSSRGATNEKLFF
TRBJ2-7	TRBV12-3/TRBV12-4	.	CASSLEVVGGEQYF
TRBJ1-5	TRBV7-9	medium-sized	CASSLEGGLNQPQHF
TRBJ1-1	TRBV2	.	CASRGPGDVTEAFF
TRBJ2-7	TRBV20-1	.	CSALGGNNEQYF
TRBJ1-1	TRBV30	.	CAWSVGANTEAFF